This T cell receptor beta chain came from a study of beta chain features in type 1 diabetes. At the level of the study: Sorted cells examined across all samples numbered 85 million to 130 million. General study findings and limits: TCRB CDR3s from Type 1 diabetes patients were moderately but significantly shorter in all four CD4+ subsets. The naive, central memory and Treg TCRB repertoires of patients appeared to be more similar to one another than those of healthy donors. Whether HLA type affects TCRB rearrangement stayed undetermined in the present work.

On this clone: Its specificity is unknown.

One heparinised draw, averaging about 116 mL, was taken per donor. Expressed TCRB transcripts were sequenced, since all the RNA that had been isolated was reverse transcribed. Assay: immunoSEQ multiplex PCR; the TCRdb copy retains only in-frame clones and omits some. This sample yields about 41,000 clones, of which over 50% are seen a single time; 1.5% to 2% belongs to the top ten. The V gene lost 8 bases and the J gene lost 1 base, with 11 bases spanning the gap. Germline CDR1 MNHNY, CDR2 SVGAGI (reference sequence). The CDR3 sequence is 13 residues long. V usage is TRBV6-6 and J usage is TRBJ1-1; D is perhaps TRBD1 (5 bases). This clonotype originated in a man younger than 40 with type 1 diabetes. Some clones in this sample may be carry-over from other donors' samples. The sample taken for sequencing was Tregs from blood. In nucleotides, the CDR3 is TGTGCCAGCGTCTTAACAGGGAACACTGAAGCTTTCTTT. Amino acid sequence: CASVLTGNTEAFF.